Following are 21 T cell receptor beta chains from one sample sequenced in a study of T cell clones after liver transplantation (dated 2019 in TCRdb). Preparation of the library involved the immunoSEQ multiplex PCR assay. TCRdb provides this immuneACCESS table in a form limited to in-frame rearrangements. Some clones are lacking; in checked studies, under half of them reflect an unresolved V gene, and why the rest are absent is not known. The sample yields some 120,000 clones; less than 95% were counted once. The ten largest account for 0.83% of the sample. The sequencing used CD4+ T cells from blood, collected 12 months after liver transplant. Receptors originate from a human patient who received a liver transplant. Where a transplant has occurred, the graft donor may have supplied some of the T cells.

This chain connects TRBV29-1 to TRBJ1-1; tentatively, D is TRBD1 (6 bases). V lost 7 bases and J lost 3, with 15 bases in between. This CDR3 contains 13 residues. Germline loops: CDR1 SQVTM, CDR2 ANQGSEA. The CDR3: CSADRGLDTEAFF. CDR3 bases: TGCAGCGCAGATCGGGGGCTGGACACTGAAGCTTTCTTT.

The chain is built from TRBV5-1 and TRBJ2-3; 7 bases map to TRBD1. V was pared by 0 bases and J by 4 bases, with 5 bases of the junction left unmatched. The CDR3 extends over 15 amino acids. CDR1 and CDR2 from the germline V gene are SGHRS and YFSETQ. DNA of the CDR3: TGCGCCAGCAGCTTGGAAGGGGGCTTGGCAGATACGCAGTATTTT. Encoded protein: CASSLEGGLADTQYF.

The chain employs TRBV4-2 and TRBJ2-7, with TRBD2 identical over 9 bases. V was pared by 0 bases and J by 5 bases, with 8 bases of the junction left unmatched. Germline lookup yields CDR1 LGHNA and CDR2 YNFKEQ. The CDR3 is made up of 16 amino acids. DNA of the CDR3: TGTGCCAGCAGCCAAGATACGGTGGTAGCGGGAGACGAGCAGTACTTC. As protein: CASSQDTVVAGDEQYF.

V is TRBV5-1 and J is TRBJ2-1, with 9 bases lining up with TRBD2. Trimming took 1 base from V and 9 from J; bases not matched to a gene: 8. CDR1 SGHRS and CDR2 YFSETQ come from the germline V gene. This CDR3 spans 15 amino acids. The CDR3 loop reads CASSLLAGGPSEQFF. CDR3 coding DNA: TGCGCCAGCAGCTTGCTGGCGGGAGGGCCGAGTGAGCAGTTCTTC.

This chain links TRBV7-3 with TRBJ2-1, with 10 bases that match TRBD2. There are 17 residues in the CDR3. Trimming cost V 1 base and J 0 bases; bases outside gene matches: 3. Per the germline V gene, CDR1 is SGHTA and CDR2 is FQGTGA. In DNA, the CDR3 is TGTGCCAGCAGCTTAAATCCTAGCGGGAGCTCCTACAATGAGCAGTTCTTC. It encodes CASSLNPSGSSYNEQFF.

The rearrangement links TRBV5-1 to TRBJ2-5; 10 bases are a match to TRBD1. The CDR3 covers 15 residues. The V segment lost 4 bases and the J segment 3 bases; nucleotides outside the gene matches: 6. From germline, CDR1 is SGHRS and CDR2 YFSETQ. Here the CDR3 reads CASSITGTGEETQYF. The CDR3 nucleotides read TGCGCCAGCAGCATTACCGGGACAGGGGAAGAGACCCAGTACTTC.

V usage is TRBV27 and J usage is TRBJ2-7; D might be TRBD1 (5 bases). The CDR3 consists of 16 residues. V lost 5 bases to trimming and J lost 1 base, with 18 bases between them. Per germline, CDR1 MNHEY and CDR2 SMNVEV (reference sequence). The CDR3 spells CASSLGTGPKSYEQYF. The CDR3 nucleotides are TGTGCCAGCAGTCTAGGTACAGGACCGAAGTCCTACGAGCAGTACTTC.

J is TRBJ1-6 and V is TRBV30, with D perhaps TRBD1 (6 bases). V lost 1 base and J lost 10, with 8 bases in between. Germline loops: CDR1 GTSNPN, CDR2 SVGIG (reference sequence). This CDR3 comprises 12 residues. Here the CDR3 reads CAWSEGGSPLHF. CDR3 in DNA: TGTGCCTGGAGTGAGGGGGGGTCACCCCTCCACTTT.

The V gene is TRBV7-8, the J gene TRBJ1-2; 7 bases line up with TRBD1. The trim removed 5 bases at V and 8 bases at J, leaving 11 bases unmatched. Germline V gene lookup returns CDR1 SGHVS and CDR2 FQNEAQ. This CDR3 has 14 amino acids. CDR3: CASSPPGGRRGYTF. The CDR3 coding sequence is TGTGCCAGCAGCCCACCAGGGGGACGGAGGGGCTACACCTTC.

The chain carries TRBV4-2 and TRBJ2-3, with a possible D match to TRBD1 (6 bases). This CDR3 has 15 residues. Trimming took off 1 base at V and 1 base at J, with 9 bases between the two ends. The germline gives CDR1 LGHNA, CDR2 YNFKEQ. CDR3 loop: CASSQVWTGTDTQYF. The CDR3 DNA sequence: TGTGCCAGCAGCCAAGTTTGGACAGGCACAGATACGCAGTATTTT.

This chain joins TRBV6-5 and TRBJ2-1; tentatively, D is TRBD1 or TRBD2 (5 bases each). The CDR3 sequence is 14 residues long. Germline V gene data show CDR1 as MNHEY and CDR2 as SVGAGI. Between the trimmed V and J ends, which lost 6 bases and 6 bases, there was a span of 15 bases. CDR3 in amino acids: CASRRGRNINEQFF. The CDR3 nucleotides read TGTGCCAGCAGAAGGGGACGAAACATCAATGAGCAGTTCTTC.

The chain joins TRBV27 to TRBJ2-1, with D possibly TRBD1 on 5 matching bases. V lost 8 bases and J lost 0, with 14 bases in between. The CDR3 runs to 15 residues. The germline CDR1 and CDR2 sequences are MNHEY and SMNVEV (reference sequence). Here the CDR3 reads CASQDIGVSYNEQFF. The CDR3, as DNA: TGTGCCAGCCAAGACATAGGGGTCTCCTACAATGAGCAGTTCTTC.

V and J are TRBV28 and TRBJ2-1; TRBD2 is a possible D gene (5 bases). Looked up from germline, CDR1 is MDHEN and CDR2 is SYDVKM. V was trimmed by 4 bases and J by 0 bases, leaving 10 bases between them. CDR3 length equals 15 residues. This chain's CDR3 is CASSSSRFSYNEQFF. The CDR3 DNA follows: TGTGCCAGCAGTTCTAGCCGATTCTCCTACAATGAGCAGTTCTTC.

The CDR3 sequence: CASSPSGGGSSGNTIYF. CDR3 DNA sequence: TGTGCCAGCAGCCCTAGCGGTGGAGGGAGCTCTGGAAACACCATATATTTT. The chain combines TRBV9 with TRBJ1-3; no clear D. V was clipped by 4 bases and J by 0 bases, with 17 bases between them. Germline-derived CDR1 and CDR2 are SGDLS and YYNGEE. The CDR3 spans 17 residues.

The CDR3 DNA reads as TGTGCCAGTAGTATGGGACAGGATAACGAGCAGTACTTC. Its protein product is CASSMGQDNEQYF. V and J are TRBV19 and TRBJ2-7, with 8 bases fitting TRBD1. The CDR3 spans 13 residues. V gave up 3 bases and J gave up 5 bases; unmatched junction bases: 3. CDR1 LNHDA and CDR2 SQIVND come from the germline V gene (reference sequence).

The chain joins TRBV7-9 to TRBJ1-1; unclear D gene. The CDR3 is made up of 14 amino acids. Trimming stripped 1 base from V and 2 bases from J, with 8 bases between. Germline CDR1 is SEHNR and CDR2 is FQNEAQ (reference sequence). The CDR3 sequence: CASSLGRENTEAFF. The CDR3 DNA follows: TGTGCCAGCAGCTTAGGAAGGGAAAACACTGAAGCTTTCTTT.

This rearrangement joins TRBV5-6 to TRBJ1-2; no clear D. The CDR3 is 12 amino acids. Germline V gives CDR1 SGHDT, CDR2 YYEEEE. V was trimmed by 4 bases and J by 5 bases, leaving 9 bases between them. The CDR3 coding sequence is TGTGCCAGCAGCGCTTACAGATATGGCTACACCTTC. It yields the protein CASSAYRYGYTF. Together with reference TRBV5-6 and TRBJ1-2, the CDR3 gives the full variable domain: DAGVTQSPTHLIKTRGQQVTLRCSPKSGHDTVSWYQQALGQGPQFIFQYYEEEERQRGNFPDRFSGHQFPNYSSELNVNALLLGDSALYLCASSAYRYGYTFGSGTRLTVV.

The V call is TRBV25-1, the J call TRBJ1-4; weak D call: TRBD1 (6 bases). Trimming took 6 bases from V and 4 from J, leaving 9 bases between them. There are 13 residues in the CDR3. From germline, CDR1 is MGHDK and CDR2 SYGVNS. The chain's CDR3 is CASRGQINEKLFF. CDR3 in DNA: TGTGCCAGCAGAGGACAGATTAATGAAAAACTGTTTTTT. The variable domain in full, with the rest retrieved from reference TRBV25-1 and TRBJ1-4, is EADIYQTPRYLVIGTGKKITLECSQTMGHDKMYWYQQDPGMELHLIHYSYGVNSTEKGDLSSESTVSRIRTEHFPLTLESARPSHTSQYLCASRGQINEKLFFGSGTQLSVL.

The chain couples TRBV6-1 to TRBJ1-1; 10 bases map to TRBD1. This CDR3 region has 14 residues. Trimming cost V 8 bases and J 5 bases; bases outside gene matches: 8. Germline lookup yields CDR1 MNHNS and CDR2 SASEGT. The chain's CDR3 is CASDGDRGRTEAFF. The CDR3 DNA reads TGTGCCAGCGATGGAGACAGGGGGCGAACTGAAGCTTTCTTT.

The chain employs TRBV7-3 and TRBJ1-1; TRBD1 is a possible D gene (5 bases). Germline CDR1 reads SGHTA; CDR2 reads FQGTGA. Trimming took off 3 bases at V and 1 base at J, with 6 bases between the two ends. This CDR3 has 13 residues. The CDR3 loop is CASSFGGNTEAFF. DNA of the CDR3: TGTGCCAGCAGCTTTGGGGGGAACACTGAAGCTTTCTTT.

The chain links TRBV9 to TRBJ2-7; D perhaps matches TRBD1 (6 bases). Germline loops: CDR1 SGDLS, CDR2 YYNGEE. The CDR3 is made up of 13 amino acids. Trimming removed 1 base from V and 6 bases from J, with 11 bases in between. The CDR3 region is CASSVRDTGEQYF. CDR3 coding DNA: TGTGCCAGCAGCGTAAGGGACACAGGCGAGCAGTACTTC.